A single sample gave rise to the 17 T cell receptor beta chains below, sequenced in a study of blood T cells in healthy people across ages. It was with a sample-barcoded 5' primer and a J-beta primer mix that a second PCR of roughly 6 to 12 cycles was run. One entry per CDR3 protein results from TCRdb running MiXCR on the 5' RACE reads. This table has 1,300,000 or so distinct CDR3 sequences, roughly 64% appearing once. Sequencing input: blood. These receptors came from a man aged 18-30 years in good health.

This clonotype was counted a few times. The CDR3 DNA reads TGTGCCAGCAGATCAGGGACTGCCTTAGGAAACGAGCAGTACTTC. Residues: CASRSGTALGNEQYF. The chain combines TRBV6-6 with TRBJ2-5, with a weak D call TRBD2 (6 bases). Near its end, the DNA agrees better with TRBJ2-7, so the J call may be wrong. This CDR3 comprises 15 residues. Germline V lookup: CDR1 MNHNY, CDR2 SVGAGI (reference sequence).

V is TRBV7-9 and J is TRBJ2-7; D may match TRBD1 or TRBD2 (6 bases each). Germline loops: CDR1 SEHNR, CDR2 FQNEAQ (reference sequence). This CDR3 has 16 residues. Trimming stripped 1 base from V and 0 bases from J, with 13 bases between. As DNA, the CDR3 is TGTGCCAGCAGCTTAGTGGGGGGCAGGAGCTCCTACGAGCAGTACTTC. It encodes CASSLVGGRSSYEQYF.

In its sample, this clonotype was seen a few times. This chain joins TRBV6-5 and TRBJ2-1; the D is unclear. Germline V gene data show CDR1 as MNHEY and CDR2 as SVGAGI. Trimming took 0 bases from V and 4 from J, leaving 13 bases between them. The CDR3 has 16 amino acids. The CDR3 DNA reads as TGTGCCAGCAGTTACTCTTCCCAGATGGGGTACAATGAGCAGTTCTTC. Protein product: CASSYSSQMGYNEQFF.

Regarding this clonotype: This may be a read error, as it is one base from a much larger clone. The rearrangement joins TRBV16 to TRBJ2-5, with a tentative D call TRBD2 (6 bases). Trimming removed 3 bases at V and 11 bases at J, with 16 bases between. The length of the CDR3 is 13 residues. Germline V CDR1 and CDR2: KGHSY, FQNENV. CDR3 nucleotide sequence: TGTGCCAGCAGCCAGGGACTGAACAATGAGCAGTACTTC. Amino acids: CASSQGLNNEQYF.

This clonotype was detected once. This chain links TRBV20-1 with TRBJ2-2; D may be TRBD2 (6 bases). Trimming stripped 2 bases from V and 1 base from J, with 8 bases between. The CDR3 runs 14 residues. Germline values: CDR1 DFQATT, CDR2 SNEGSKA (reference sequence). The chain's CDR3 is CSARMGLNTGELFF. The CDR3 DNA is TGCAGTGCTAGAATGGGACTGAACACCGGGGAGCTGTTTTTT.

The J gene is TRBJ1-4, the V gene TRBV27; no firm D call. Germline CDR1 MNHEY, CDR2 SMNVEV (reference sequence). The V gene lost 4 bases and the J gene lost 8 bases, with 8 bases spanning the gap. The CDR3 is 12 residues long. The CDR3 spells CASSSGTEKLFF. For the CDR3, the DNA is TGTGCCAGCAGTTCCGGAACCGAAAAACTGTTTTTT.

Only one count was recorded for this clonotype. V gene TRBV20-1 combines with J gene TRBJ1-1; D perhaps matches TRBD1 (5 bases). The CDR3 is made up of 16 amino acids. With 6 bases removed from V and 1 base from J, the gap between germline ends came to 21 bases. CDR1 is DFQATT, CDR2 SNEGSKA, per germline (reference sequence). CDR3 sequence reads: CSARALYGSWNTEAFF. The CDR3 DNA reads as TGCAGTGCCAGGGCTCTTTATGGGTCCTGGAACACTGAAGCTTTCTTT.

The rearrangement links TRBV6-2 or TRBV6-3 to TRBJ2-5, with D tentatively TRBD2 (6 bases). Trimming shortened V by 5 bases and J by 11 bases, and 24 bases separated the two germline ends. CDR3 length equals 15 residues. Germline lookup yields CDR1 MNHEY and CDR2 SVGEGT. In nucleotides, the CDR3 is TGTGCCAGCAGTGCGCCGGGACTCCTATACAATGAGCAGTACTTC. Translation gives CASSAPGLLYNEQYF.

The rearrangement joins TRBV3-1 to TRBJ2-3; 7 bases align to TRBD1. Per germline, CDR1 LGHDT and CDR2 YNNKEL (reference sequence). With V trimmed by 2 bases and J by 1 base, 6 bases remained unmatched. This CDR3 spans 16 amino acids. This CDR3 reads CASSQRTGPGTDTQYF. The DNA of the CDR3 is TGTGCCAGCAGCCAAAGGACAGGTCCTGGCACAGATACGCAGTATTTT.

The chain recombines TRBV2 with TRBJ2-4; D possibly corresponds to TRBD2 (6 bases). Gene TRBJ2-7 matches the end of the DNA better, so the J call may be wrong. This CDR3 has 15 amino acids. CDR1 is SNHLY, CDR2 FYNNEI, per germline. The CDR3 DNA sequence: TGTGCCAGCAGTGAAGCGGGAGGAATCTCGGCCGAGCAGTACTTC. This gives the protein CASSEAGGISAEQYF.

This clonotype was recorded a few times. The chain joins TRBV20-1 to TRBJ2-1, with 9 bases aligning to TRBD1. The germline V gene has CDR1 DFQATT and CDR2 SNEGSKA (reference sequence). This CDR3 has 13 residues. V was clipped by 5 bases and J by 8 bases; unmatched bases: 7. CDR3 region: CSAPGDREDEQFF. CDR3 nucleotides: TGCAGTGCTCCAGGGGACAGGGAGGATGAGCAGTTCTTC.

The V and J genes are TRBV6-5 and TRBJ2-2; D remains ambiguous. The CDR3 consists of 14 residues. V lost 6 bases and J lost 4, with 12 bases in between. Germline V gene data show CDR1 as MNHEY and CDR2 as SVGAGI. CDR3 in DNA: TGTGCCAGCAGAAACCCAATCTTCACCGGGGAGCTGTTTTTT. Protein product: CASRNPIFTGELFF.

The rearrangement uses TRBV20-1 and TRBJ2-7, with 10 nucleotides matching TRBD1. V gave up 1 base and J gave up 2 bases; unmatched junction bases: 5. Germline CDR1 and CDR2: DFQATT and SNEGSKA (reference sequence). CDR3 size: 15 residues. CDR3 amino acids: CSARVDRGSTYEQYF. CDR3 DNA: TGCAGTGCTAGAGTGGACAGGGGGTCGACCTACGAGCAGTACTTC.

The chain employs TRBV29-1 and TRBJ1-2; 7 bases are a match to TRBD1. The CDR3 loop spans 14 amino acids. Germline V CDR1 and CDR2: SQVTM, ANQGSEA. J lost 2 bases, V lost 1 base, and 4 bases had no gene match. The CDR3 coding sequence is TGCAGCGTTGAAGCCTGGGACAGCAACTATGGCTACACCTTC. Residues: CSVEAWDSNYGYTF.

This clonotype was found a few times. This chain connects TRBV7-2 to TRBJ1-1; tentatively, D is TRBD1 (5 bases). Per germline, CDR1 SGHTA and CDR2 FQGNSA. With 0 bases removed from V and 8 bases from J, the gap between germline ends came to 13 bases. The CDR3 consists of 14 residues. The CDR3 spells CASSLAAGGGEAFF. The CDR3 nucleotides read TGTGCCAGCAGCTTAGCGGCCGGTGGGGGGGAAGCTTTCTTT.

The CDR3 loop is CSARGDSITEAFF. CDR3 in DNA: TGCAGTGCTAGGGGAGACAGCATCACTGAAGCTTTCTTT. The chain has TRBV20-1 and TRBJ1-1; D is perhaps TRBD1 (5 bases). The CDR3 runs 13 residues. Trimming removed 3 bases from V and 4 bases from J, with 12 bases in between. Germline V CDR1 and CDR2: DFQATT, SNEGSKA (reference sequence).

The table lists this clonotype with a few counts. This chain uses TRBV10-3 with TRBJ2-1; TRBD1 might be the D (5 bases). The ends were cut back, 8 bases at V and 0 bases at J, with 8 bases in the middle. The CDR3 covers 13 residues. Germline V gene data show CDR1 as ENHRY and CDR2 as SYGVKD. CDR3 sequence: CAIGASSYNEQFF. The CDR3 nucleotides read TGTGCCATCGGGGCTAGCTCCTACAATGAGCAGTTCTTC.